These 27 T cell receptor beta chains share one sample of origin, sequenced in a study of T cell changes during pregnancy in multiple sclerosis. Clones were read by immunoSEQ multiplex PCR, and TCRdb kept only the in-frame ones, dropping some. Found here are some 37,000 clones, 85% to 90% of them singletons; the top ten hold roughly 0.52%. The material sequenced was CD4+ T cells from peripheral blood mononuclear cells, taken in the first trimester of pregnancy. Source of these receptors: a female donor with multiple sclerosis, enrolled in a pregnancy study.

The chain has TRBV18 and TRBJ2-3; D remains unclear. The V end was cut by 3 bases, the J end by 2 bases, with 6 bases between. Per the germline V gene, CDR1 is KGHSH and CDR2 is LQKENI. The CDR3 has 13 amino acids. CDR3 residues: CASSPPSTDTQYF. The CDR3, as DNA: TGTGCCAGCTCACCCCCCTCCACAGATACGCAGTATTTT. Drawing the rest from reference TRBV18 and TRBJ2-3, the complete variable domain is NAGVMQNPRHLVRRRGQEARLRCSPMKGHSHVYWYRQLPEEGLKFMVYLQKENIIDESGMPKERFSAEFPKEGPSILRIQQVVRGDSAAYFCASSPPSTDTQYFGPGTRLTVL.

The J gene is TRBJ1-1, the V gene TRBV29-1; D remains unclear. Germline CDR1 is SQVTM and CDR2 is ANQGSEA. Trimming took off 2 bases at V and 0 bases at J, with 7 bases between the two ends. The CDR3 totals 13 residues. The CDR3 sequence is CSVEKPLNTEAFF. The CDR3 DNA reads TGCAGCGTTGAAAAGCCTTTGAACACTGAAGCTTTCTTT.

This rearrangement joins TRBV7-2 to TRBJ2-5; a possible D gene is TRBD2 (6 bases). V lost 1 base and J 1 base, leaving 7 bases between the germline ends. Germline CDR1 reads SGHTA; CDR2 reads FQGNSA. This CDR3 spans 14 amino acids. The CDR3 loop is CASSLGGGQETQYF. For the CDR3, the DNA is TGTGCCAGCAGCTTAGGGGGAGGCCAAGAGACCCAGTACTTC.

The genes are TRBV27 and TRBJ2-1; D not resolved. Between the trimmed V and J ends, which lost 3 bases and 4 bases, there was a span of 7 bases. CDR1 MNHEY and CDR2 SMNVEV come from the germline V gene (reference sequence). There are 13 residues in the CDR3. Here the CDR3 reads CASSFGQYNEQFF. CDR3 DNA sequence: TGTGCCAGCAGTTTTGGCCAGTACAATGAGCAGTTCTTC.

The chain has TRBV9 and TRBJ2-1; TRBD2 might be the D (7 bases). Germline-derived CDR1 and CDR2 are SGDLS and YYNGEE. Trimming stripped 0 bases from V and 2 bases from J, with 9 bases between. The CDR3 has 15 residues. This CDR3 is CASSVAGGPYNEQFF. In nucleotides, the CDR3 is TGTGCCAGCAGCGTAGCGGGGGGCCCCTACAATGAGCAGTTCTTC.

The chain has TRBV19 and TRBJ2-1; weak D call: TRBD1 (7 bases). This CDR3 region has 15 residues. Germline values: CDR1 LNHDA, CDR2 SQIVND (reference sequence). Trimming shortened V by 3 bases and J by 7 bases, and 16 bases separated the two germline ends. The CDR3, as DNA: TGTGCCAGTAGTATTACTCCCCCAGGGGGGAATGAGCAGTTCTTC. It specifies CASSITPPGGNEQFF. The whole variable domain, filled in from reference TRBV19 and TRBJ2-1, reads DGGITQSPKYLFRKEGQNVTLSCEQNLNHDAMYWYRQDPGQGLRLIYYSQIVNDFQKGDIAEGYSVSREKKESFPLTVTSAQKNPTAFYLCASSITPPGGNEQFFGPGTRLTVL.

The genes are TRBV6-1 and TRBJ2-2; tentatively, D is TRBD2 (6 bases). Germline V gene sequence: CDR1 MNHNS, CDR2 SASEGT. The CDR3 has 15 amino acids. V gave up 5 bases and J gave up 3 bases, with 13 bases separating them. The CDR3 coding sequence is TGTGCCAGCAGTAGGGGCGGGGTCGACACCGGGGAGCTGTTTTTT. This codes for CASSRGGVDTGELFF.

To note about this clone: One end of the junction does not line up with germline, which may come from a read error. The genes are TRBV10-3 and TRBJ2-5; no firm D call. The germline gives CDR1 ENHRY, CDR2 SYGVKD. CDR3 size: 13 residues. Here the CDR3 reads CASRLETKEAQYF. CDR3 DNA: TGTGCCAGCCGCCTGGAGACGAAAGAGGCCCAGTACTTC.

The genes are TRBV27 and TRBJ1-1; no clear D. The V gene's germline CDR1 is MNHEY and CDR2 SMNVEV (reference sequence). V shed 5 bases and J shed 0 bases, with 16 bases lying between them. The CDR3 loop spans 16 amino acids. The CDR3 region has the DNA TGTGCCAGCAGTCCTCTCGGGGAGTTGGTGAACACTGAAGCTTTCTTT. Translated: CASSPLGELVNTEAFF.

The chain is built from TRBV30 and TRBJ2-1; TRBD1 agrees at 7 bases. This CDR3 contains 15 residues. From germline, CDR1 is GTSNPN and CDR2 SVGIG (reference sequence). With V trimmed by 2 bases and J by 6 bases, 10 bases remained unmatched. CDR3 DNA sequence: TGTGCCTGGAGTACGGGACAGCCAAAGTTCAATGAGCAGTTCTTC. Its translation is CAWSTGQPKFNEQFF.

The chain has TRBV4-1 and TRBJ2-1, with D possibly being TRBD1 (5 bases). The CDR3 extends over 17 amino acids. Trimming took 0 bases from V and 3 from J, leaving 15 bases between them. Per germline, CDR1 MGHRA and CDR2 YSYEKL. In nucleotides, the CDR3 is TGCGCCAGCAGCCAAGAAGACTTAAGACAGTACTACAATGAGCAGTTCTTC. It encodes CASSQEDLRQYYNEQFF.

The chain is built from TRBV7-3 and TRBJ2-7; D might be TRBD1 (6 bases). Germline assignment: CDR1 SGHTA and CDR2 FQGTGA. The length of the CDR3 is 16 residues. Trimming cost V 4 bases and J 5 bases, with 21 bases left between them. The CDR3 reads CASSSSGGGPPHEQYF. In DNA, the CDR3 is TGTGCCAGCAGCTCCTCTGGGGGCGGCCCCCCCCACGAGCAGTACTTC.

The J gene is TRBJ2-3, the V gene TRBV5-1; no reliable D call. The CDR3 runs to 14 residues. Trimming stripped 4 bases from V and 4 bases from J, with 13 bases between. CDR1 is SGHRS and CDR2 is YFSETQ in the germline V gene. The DNA of the CDR3 is TGCGCCAGCAGCGGCGGTGTGCCCCCAGATACGCAGTATTTT. It is translated as CASSGGVPPDTQYF.

A single count supports this clone. The V gene is TRBV5-1, the J gene TRBJ2-3, with TRBD1 as a possible D gene (6 bases). V lost 4 bases and J lost 4, with 13 bases in between. CDR1 and CDR2 (germline): SGHRS, YFSETQ. There are 14 residues in the CDR3. Here the CDR3 reads CASSLQTGPDTQYF. For the CDR3, the DNA is TGCGCCAGCAGCCTCCAGACAGGCCCAGATACGCAGTATTTT.

This clone has more than one count but fewer than ten. V is TRBV30 and J is TRBJ2-5; no definite D call. Looked up from germline, CDR1 is GTSNPN and CDR2 is SVGIG (reference sequence). V lost 3 bases and J lost 2, with 10 bases in between. The CDR3 covers 13 residues. CDR3 DNA: TGTGCCTGGAGATCATGGCTGCAAGAGACCCAGTACTTC. Its translation is CAWRSWLQETQYF. Supplemented by reference TRBV30 and TRBJ2-5, the full variable domain reads SQTIHQWPATLVQPVGSPLSLECTVEGTSNPNLYWYRQAAGRGLQLLFYSVGIGQISSEVPQNLSASRPQDRQFILSSKKLLLSDSGFYLCAWRSWLQETQYFGPGTRLLVL.

This chain joins TRBV28 and TRBJ1-2, with D possibly TRBD1 on 6 matching bases. Looked up from germline, CDR1 is MDHEN and CDR2 is SYDVKM. V lost 2 bases to trimming and J lost 0 bases, with 16 bases between them. The CDR3 is made up of 17 amino acids. The CDR3 coding sequence is TGTGCCAGCAGTTTAGGGGCAGGGGTAAAGACTAACTATGGCTACACCTTC. Translating it yields CASSLGAGVKTNYGYTF.

The chain links TRBV6-1 to TRBJ1-1, with D perhaps TRBD1 (5 bases). There are 14 residues in the CDR3. The germline CDR1 and CDR2 sequences are MNHNS and SASEGT. Trimming removed 6 bases at V and 1 base at J, with 12 bases between. CDR3 DNA: TGTGCCAGCAGAATTGGGGCAACGAACACTGAAGCTTTCTTT. It translates to CASRIGATNTEAFF.

The chain couples TRBV18 to TRBJ2-3; D call uncertain. CDR1 and CDR2 (germline): KGHSH, LQKENI. The CDR3 is 14 amino acids. Trimming shortened V by 6 bases and J by 0 bases, and 10 bases separated the two germline ends. The CDR3 bases are TGTGCCAGCTCTCTAAGGAGTAGCACAGATACGCAGTATTTT. Its protein is CASSLRSSTDTQYF.

The genes are TRBV28 and TRBJ2-3; 8 bases line up with TRBD2. J was trimmed by 5 bases and V by 2 bases; bases with no gene match: 12. The CDR3 is 17 residues long. The germline gives CDR1 MDHEN, CDR2 SYDVKM. CDR3 region: CASSLAGGVINVDTQYF. The CDR3 region has the DNA TGTGCCAGCAGTTTAGCGGGAGGAGTCATTAATGTAGATACGCAGTATTTT.

The V call is TRBV6-5, the J call TRBJ1-2; TRBD1 agrees at 9 bases. J was trimmed by 8 bases and V by 5 bases; bases with no gene match: 9. This CDR3 comprises 14 residues. Germline V CDR1 and CDR2: MNHEY, SVGAGI. CDR3 DNA: TGTGCCAGCAGTGGGGGACAGGGTATGGGAGGCTACACCTTC. This gives the protein CASSGGQGMGGYTF.

V and J are TRBV28 and TRBJ2-1; 10 bases align to TRBD1. The CDR3 loop spans 16 amino acids. V lost 4 bases to trimming and J lost 2 bases; unmatched junction nucleotides: 5. Germline CDR1 and CDR2: MDHEN and SYDVKM. CDR3 loop: CASSSSGTGAYNEQFF. The DNA for the CDR3 is TGTGCCAGCAGTTCCTCCGGGACAGGGGCCTACAATGAGCAGTTCTTC.

V usage is TRBV5-1 and J usage is TRBJ1-5, with 9 bases that match TRBD1. V shed 2 bases, J shed 6 bases, and the junction held 6 bases outside the gene matches. CDR1 is SGHRS and CDR2 is YFSETQ in the germline V gene. CDR3 length: 15 residues. CDR3 amino acids: CASSLAGTGTQPQHF. CDR3 DNA: TGCGCCAGCAGCTTAGCCGGGACAGGGACTCAGCCCCAGCATTTT.

The chain carries TRBV23-1 and TRBJ2-7, with 8 bases that match TRBD1. TRBV23-1 qualifies as an ORF whose function is uncertain. The V and J ends lost 8 bases and 1 base, in that order; junction bases with no gene match: 13. The CDR3 sequence is 16 residues long. The CDR3 region has the DNA TGCGCCAGCTCACCGATTCCGGGACAGGAGTCCTACGAGCAGTACTTC. Amino acid sequence: CASSPIPGQESYEQYF.

The rearrangement links TRBV30 to TRBJ1-5; 9 nucleotides line up with TRBD1. Germline CDR1 and CDR2: GTSNPN and SVGIG (reference sequence). Losses at the gene ends were 7 bases for V and 4 bases for J; bases not matched to a gene: 8. This CDR3 has 14 residues. The CDR3 DNA is TGTGCCTTTCAGGGGGGGACAGGGAATCAGCCCCAGCATTTT. Amino acid sequence: CAFQGGTGNQPQHF.

This chain links TRBV7-2 with TRBJ1-6, with 7 bases fitting TRBD1. The germline CDR1 and CDR2 sequences are SGHTA and FQGNSA. The CDR3 has 15 residues. V was clipped by 4 bases and J by 1 base; unmatched bases: 1. The CDR3 coding sequence is TGTGCCAGCAGCTGGGGACAGTCCTATAATTCACCCCTCCACTTT. It translates to CASSWGQSYNSPLHF. Drawing the rest from reference TRBV7-2 and TRBJ1-6, the complete variable domain is GAGVSQSPSNKVTEKGKDVELRCDPISGHTALYWYRQSLGQGLEFLIYFQGNSAPDKSGLPSDRFSAERTGGSVSTLTIQRTQQEDSAVYLCASSWGQSYNSPLHFGNGTRLTVT.

V usage is TRBV19 and J usage is TRBJ1-2, with 7 bases that match TRBD1. This CDR3 comprises 14 residues. V lost 1 base to trimming and J lost 7 bases; unmatched junction nucleotides: 6. CDR1 LNHDA and CDR2 SQIVND come from the germline V gene (reference sequence). The CDR3 DNA reads as TGTGCCAGTAGTATAGGACAGGGAGTTGCTGGCTACACCTTC. Translating gives CASSIGQGVAGYTF.

The chain joins TRBV4-2 to TRBJ2-1; D is ambiguous. CDR3 size: 14 residues. Deletions cut 8 bases from V and 0 bases from J, with 11 bases between. The germline gives CDR1 LGHNA, CDR2 YNFKEQ. The CDR3 region is CASSLRSSYNEQFF. The CDR3 DNA reads as TGTGCCAGCTCCCTGAGGAGCTCCTACAATGAGCAGTTCTTC.